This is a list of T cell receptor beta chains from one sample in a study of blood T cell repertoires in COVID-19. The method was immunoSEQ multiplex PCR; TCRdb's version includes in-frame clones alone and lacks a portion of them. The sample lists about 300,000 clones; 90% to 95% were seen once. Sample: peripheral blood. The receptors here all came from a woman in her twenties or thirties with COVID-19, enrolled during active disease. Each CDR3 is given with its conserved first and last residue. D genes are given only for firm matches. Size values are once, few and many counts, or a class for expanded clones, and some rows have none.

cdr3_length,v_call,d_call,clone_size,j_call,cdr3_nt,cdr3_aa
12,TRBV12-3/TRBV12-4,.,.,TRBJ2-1,TGTGCCAGCAGTTCCCGGAGTTCCGAGCAGTTCTTC,CASSSRSSEQFF
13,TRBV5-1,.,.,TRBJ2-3,TGCGCCAGCAGCTTGCAGGTGACAGATACGCAGTATTTT,CASSLQVTDTQYF
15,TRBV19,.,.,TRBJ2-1,TGTGCCAGTAGTCCCAGCGGCCCGCTTTACAATGAGCAGTTCTTC,CASSPSGPLYNEQFF
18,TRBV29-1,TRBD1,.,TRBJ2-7,TGCAGCGTTGAACCATACTCGGGACAGGGGGCGAGTGGCTACGAGCAGTACTTC,CSVEPYSGQGASGYEQYF
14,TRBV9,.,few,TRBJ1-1,TGTGCCAGCAGCGCGTCCATGTCGGGCACTGAAGCTTTCTTT,CASSASMSGTEAFF
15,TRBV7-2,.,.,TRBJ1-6,TGTGCCAGCAGCTTATCATCAGGGAACAATTCACCCCTCCACTTT,CASSLSSGNNSPLHF
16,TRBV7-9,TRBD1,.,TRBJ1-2,TGTGCCAGCAGCTTAGTTAGGGGGCAGGTGAACTATGGCTACACCTTC,CASSLVRGQVNYGYTF
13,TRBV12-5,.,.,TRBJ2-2,TGTGCTAGTGGCCCAGACAGGACCGGGGAGCTGTTTTTT,CASGPDRTGELFF
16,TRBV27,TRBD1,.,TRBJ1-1,TGTGCCAGCAGTTCCTCCCCACAGGGGCTGAACACTGAAGCTTTCTTT,CASSSSPQGLNTEAFF
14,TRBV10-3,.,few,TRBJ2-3,TGTGCCATCAGTGGCGGGGGACAATCCGCTCCGCAGTATTTT,CAISGGGQSAPQYF
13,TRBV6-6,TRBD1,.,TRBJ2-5,TGTGCCAGCAGTACCGACAGGGTTGAGACCCAGTACTTC,CASSTDRVETQYF
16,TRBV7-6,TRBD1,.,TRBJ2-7,TGTGCCAGCAGCTTACCAATGGGACAGGGGGCCGGTGAGCAGTACTTC,CASSLPMGQGAGEQYF
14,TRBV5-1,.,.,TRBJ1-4,TGCGCCAGCAGCCCTACTGCAACTAATGAAAAACTGTTTTTT,CASSPTATNEKLFF
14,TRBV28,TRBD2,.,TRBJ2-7,TGTGCCAGCAGCTCATGGGGGAGGGAGGGCGAGCAGTACTTC,CASSSWGREGEQYF
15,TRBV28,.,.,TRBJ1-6,TGTGCCAGCAGTATAGACGCAGGGTTCTCTTCACCCCTCCACTTT,CASSIDAGFSSPLHF
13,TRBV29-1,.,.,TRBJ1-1,TGCAGCGTTCGTACAGGGCTGAACACTGAAGCTTTCTTT,CSVRTGLNTEAFF
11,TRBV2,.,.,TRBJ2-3,TGTGCCAGCAGCCGAGGAGATACGCAGTATTTT,CASSRGDTQYF
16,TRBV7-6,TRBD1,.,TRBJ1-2,TGTGCCAGCAGCCCCACGACCGGGACAGGGACCTATGGCTACACCTTC,CASSPTTGTGTYGYTF
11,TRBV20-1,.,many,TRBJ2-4,TGCAGTGCTCGGAGCGGAAACATTCAGTACTTC,CSARSGNIQYF
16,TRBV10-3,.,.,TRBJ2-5,TGTGCCATCAGTGGTGACAGGCTCTCGCAACAAGAGACCCAGTACTTC,CAISGDRLSQQETQYF
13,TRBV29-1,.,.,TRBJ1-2,TGCAGCGTTGAAGAAGGGGTTACCTATGGCTACACCTTC,CSVEEGVTYGYTF
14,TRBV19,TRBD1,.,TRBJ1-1,TGTGCCAGTAGTATGACACGGACAGGGCCCGAAGCTTTCTTT,CASSMTRTGPEAFF
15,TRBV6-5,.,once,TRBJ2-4,TGTGCCAGCAGTTACTCGAAGACAGGTCGGGGCATTCAGTACTTC,CASSYSKTGRGIQYF
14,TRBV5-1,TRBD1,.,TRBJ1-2,TGCGCCAGCAGCGAGGGACAGGGCTACTATGGCTACACCTTC,CASSEGQGYYGYTF
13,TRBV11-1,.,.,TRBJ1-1,TGTGCCAGCAGCTCCTACAGGGTGGCTGAAGCTTTCTTT,CASSSYRVAEAFF
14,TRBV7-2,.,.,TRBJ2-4,TGTGCCAGCCGCGAAGGTGGCGGTGAAAACATTCAGTACTTC,CASREGGGENIQYF
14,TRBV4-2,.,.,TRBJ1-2,TGTGCCAGCAGCCCCCAGGCAGGGACTGATGGCTACACCTTC,CASSPQAGTDGYTF
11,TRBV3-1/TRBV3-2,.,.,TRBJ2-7,TGTGCCAGCAGCTCGTACTACGAGCAGTACTTC,CASSSYYEQYF
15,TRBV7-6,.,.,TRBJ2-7,TGTGCCAGCAGCCGAGAGGTAGGGAGCTCCTACGAGCAGTACTTC,CASSREVGSSYEQYF